These T cell receptor beta chains were read from a single sample in a study of naive CD8 T cells in extremely preterm neonates. Libraries were prepared by immunoSEQ multiplex PCR; TCRdb keeps only in-frame clonotypes and omits some of them. This table has around 7,300 clones, about 94% appearing once. Material: naive CD8+ T cells from cord blood. These receptor sequences come from a newborn in good health. CDR3s include the opening cysteine and the closing phenylalanine or tryptophan. The order of the fields is J gene, D gene, clone size, V gene, CDR3 protein, CDR3 DNA. D genes are given only for firm matches. A clone size is listed for some rows: how often the clone was seen (once, few, many), or a class if it is expanded.

TRBJ1-5	TRBD1	once	TRBV11-2	CASSLDGTVNQPQHF	TGTGCCAGCAGCTTAGATGGGACAGTCAATCAGCCCCAGCATTTT
TRBJ2-3	TRBD1	NA	TRBV19	CASSTGADTQYF	TGTGCCAGTAGCACAGGGGCGGATACGCAGTATTTT
TRBJ2-7	NA	NA	TRBV10-2	CASRAIRSYEQYF	TGCGCCAGCAGAGCGATCCGTAGCTACGAGCAGTACTTC
TRBJ2-7	NA	NA	TRBV5-1	CASSQQGFYEQYF	TGCGCCAGCAGTCAACAGGGTTTCTACGAGCAGTACTTC
TRBJ2-7	TRBD2	NA	TRBV10-2	CASSDGLAAYEQYF	TGCGCCAGCAGTGATGGGCTAGCGGCCTACGAGCAGTACTTC
TRBJ2-3	NA	NA	TRBV21-1	CASSKGKRLSTDTQYF	TGTGCCAGCAGCAAAGGGAAGCGTCTGAGCACAGATACGCAGTATTTT
TRBJ2-3	NA	NA	TRBV14	CASSQESDTQYF	TGTGCCAGCAGCCAAGAGTCGGATACGCAGTATTTT
TRBJ1-1	NA	NA	TRBV5-6	CASSLAREAFF	TGTGCCAGCAGCTTGGCCCGTGAAGCTTTCTTT
TRBJ1-2	TRBD1	NA	TRBV6-1	CASSEPWTGNYGYTF	TGTGCCAGCAGTGAACCCTGGACAGGGAACTATGGCTACACCTTC
TRBJ2-2	NA	NA	TRBV29-1	CSVAGANTGELFF	TGCAGCGTTGCAGGGGCGAACACCGGGGAGCTGTTTTTT
TRBJ2-7	NA	NA	TRBV2	CASSESAGVTYEQYF	TGTGCCAGCAGTGAAAGCGCCGGGGTTACCTACGAGCAGTACTTC
TRBJ2-7	NA	NA	TRBV1	CTSSQEKREGSEQYF	TGCACCAGCAGCCAAGAGAAGCGGGAGGGGTCCGAGCAGTACTTC
TRBJ2-7	TRBD1	NA	TRBV2	CASSEFRTNRGSYEQYF	TGTGCCAGCAGTGAATTCAGGACCAACAGGGGATCCTACGAGCAGTACTTC
TRBJ2-7	TRBD1	once	TRBV19	CASSTAGQGYYEQYF	TGTGCCAGTAGTACAGCGGGACAGGGCTACTACGAGCAGTACTTC
TRBJ2-1	NA	NA	TRBV6-5	CASSLSASYYNEQFF	TGTGCCAGCAGCCTCAGCGCTTCCTACTACAATGAGCAGTTCTTC
TRBJ2-1	NA	NA	TRBV2	CASSGSSSYNEQFF	TGTGCCAGCAGTGGGTCTAGCTCCTACAATGAGCAGTTCTTC
TRBJ2-7	TRBD1	NA	TRBV11-2	CASSRGTGHEQYF	TGTGCCAGCAGCCGTGGGACAGGTCACGAGCAGTACTTC
TRBJ1-2	NA	NA	TRBV27	CASSDSPYGYTF	TGTGCCAGCAGTGATAGCCCCTATGGCTACACCTTC
TRBJ1-2	TRBD1	NA	TRBV4-1	CASSPPGQDYGYTF	TGCGCCAGCAGCCCGCCGGGACAGGATTATGGCTACACCTTC
TRBJ2-1	NA	NA	TRBV7-2	CASTGSSSYNEQFF	TGTGCCAGCACGGGTAGCTCCTCCTACAATGAGCAGTTCTTC
TRBJ2-7	TRBD1	NA	TRBV27	CASSESGTGGGEQYF	TGTGCCAGCAGCGAATCCGGGACAGGGGGCGGCGAGCAGTACTTC
TRBJ2-7	TRBD1	NA	TRBV11-2	CASSWTGGYEQYF	TGTGCCAGCAGCTGGACAGGGGGCTACGAGCAGTACTTC
TRBJ2-7	TRBD1	NA	TRBV5-1	CASSYSAGTGEQYF	TGCGCCAGCAGCTATTCGGCCGGGACAGGAGAGCAGTACTTC
TRBJ1-5	NA	NA	TRBV2	CASRADSGINQPQHF	TGTGCCAGCAGGGCGGACAGTGGTATCAATCAGCCCCAGCATTTT
TRBJ2-7	NA	NA	TRBV30	CAWSLETSHEQYF	TGTGCCTGGAGTCTCGAGACTAGTCACGAGCAGTACTTC
TRBJ1-1	NA	NA	TRBV7-9	CASSLRVYTEAFF	TGTGCCAGCAGCTTGCGGGTTTACACTGAAGCTTTCTTT
TRBJ2-7	TRBD1	NA	TRBV7-9	CASSWTGGYEQYF	TGTGCCAGCAGCTGGACAGGGGGTTACGAGCAGTACTTC
TRBJ2-7	TRBD2	few	TRBV4-1	CASSQASGSYEQYF	TGCGCCAGCAGCCAAGCTAGCGGCTCCTACGAGCAGTACTTC
TRBJ2-3	TRBD2	NA	TRBV9	CASSGLAGGGTDTQYF	TGTGCCAGCAGCGGACTAGCGGGAGGTGGCACAGATACGCAGTATTTT
TRBJ1-3	TRBD1	NA	TRBV13	CASSDRAPGNTIYF	TGTGCCAGCAGCGACAGGGCCCCCGGAAACACCATATATTTT